This T cell receptor (beta chain) originates from a study of blood T cells in healthy people across ages. This clonotype was counted a few times. Antigen specificity is unknown. The donors, all healthy, were Caucasians living in Russia, aged roughly 6 to 100. Overall study findings and caveats: With unsorted PBMCs, a conclusive comparison of naive versus antigen-experienced cells was not possible.

The CDR3 sequence is 15 residues long. Germline CDR1 DFQATT, CDR2 SNEGSKA (reference sequence). Trimming removed 3 bases at V and 0 bases at J, with 14 bases between. For the second PCR, which ran for about 6 to 11 cycles, a sample-barcoded 5' primer and a J-beta primer mix were used. A tag from a template-switch adaptor with 12 random nucleotides marked each cDNA molecule. From each sample, at least 2.5 million paired-end reads containing CDR3 were obtained. TCRdb fed the 5' RACE reads into MiXCR, producing one record per CDR3 protein. This sample carries roughly 1.6 million distinct CDR3 sequences, 34% of them seen once, and the ten largest clones take approximately 11%.

This clonotype was sampled from a woman aged 25 to 39 in good health. V and J are TRBV20-1 and TRBJ2-5; no clear D gene. Material for sequencing was blood. CDR3 in amino acids: CSASALGWYQETQYF. The CDR3 nucleotides read TGCAGTGCTAGCGCCCTTGGCTGGTACCAAGAGACCCAGTACTTC.